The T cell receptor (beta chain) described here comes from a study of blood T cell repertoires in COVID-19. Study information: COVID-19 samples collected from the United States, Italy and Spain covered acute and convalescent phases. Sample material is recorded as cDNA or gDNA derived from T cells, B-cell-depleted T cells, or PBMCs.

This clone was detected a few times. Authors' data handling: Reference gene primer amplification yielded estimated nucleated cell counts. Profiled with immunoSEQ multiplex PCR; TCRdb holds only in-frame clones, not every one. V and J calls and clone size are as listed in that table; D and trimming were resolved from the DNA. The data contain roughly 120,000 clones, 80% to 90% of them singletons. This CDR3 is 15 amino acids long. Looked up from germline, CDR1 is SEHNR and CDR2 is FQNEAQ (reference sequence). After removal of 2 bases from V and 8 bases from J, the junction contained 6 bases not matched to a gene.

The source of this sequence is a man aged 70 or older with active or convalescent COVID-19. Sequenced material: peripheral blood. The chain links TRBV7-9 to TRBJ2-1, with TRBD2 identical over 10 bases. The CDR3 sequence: CASSLTFGTSDEQFF. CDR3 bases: TGTGCCAGCAGCTTAACGTTTGGGACTAGCGATGAGCAGTTCTTC.